What follows describes a single T cell receptor beta chain. This sample is drawn from a study of blood T cell repertoires in COVID-19. Trimming cost V 1 base and J 6 bases; bases outside gene matches: 3. CDR1 SGHTA and CDR2 FQGNSA come from the germline V gene. The CDR3 contains 14 residues. Profiled with immunoSEQ multiplex PCR; TCRdb holds only in-frame clones, not every one. The table has some 300,000 clones, approximately 90% seen once. The sequencing input was peripheral blood. This clonotype originated in a woman between 50 and 59 years old with COVID-19, enrolled during active disease. The V gene is TRBV7-2, the J gene TRBJ2-1; 7 bases line up with TRBD2. The CDR3 coding sequence is TGTGCCAGCAGCTTAGTTATAGCGGGCAATGAGCAGTTCTTC. Translating gives CASSLVIAGNEQFF.